This T cell receptor (beta chain) comes out of a study of T-cell reconstitution after alpha-beta-depleted transplantation in children. V was clipped by 6 bases and J by 5 bases; unmatched bases: 11. CDR3 length: 15 amino acids. A library of TCRbeta sequences, prepared with unique molecular identifiers, was generated. A single record per CDR3 protein comes from TCRdb applying MiXCR to the PCR reads. The sample contains roughly 420,000 distinct CDR3 sequences, 15% to 20% of which appear only once. The table lists this clonotype with a few counts. Sample: PBMCs, mostly from graft donor cells, taken 360 days after TCRalphabeta/CD19-depleted stem cell transplant. This sequence joins TRBV12-3 or TRBV12-4 and TRBJ2-7, with 9 bases aligning to TRBD2. This TCR was sampled from a boy younger than two who had a stem cell transplant for Wiskott-Aldrich syndrome, so the T cells may come from the graft donor. The CDR3 sequence: CASRGASGDTDEQYF. CDR3 coding DNA: TGTGCCAGCAGGGGGGCTAGCGGGGACACGGACGAGCAGTACTTC.